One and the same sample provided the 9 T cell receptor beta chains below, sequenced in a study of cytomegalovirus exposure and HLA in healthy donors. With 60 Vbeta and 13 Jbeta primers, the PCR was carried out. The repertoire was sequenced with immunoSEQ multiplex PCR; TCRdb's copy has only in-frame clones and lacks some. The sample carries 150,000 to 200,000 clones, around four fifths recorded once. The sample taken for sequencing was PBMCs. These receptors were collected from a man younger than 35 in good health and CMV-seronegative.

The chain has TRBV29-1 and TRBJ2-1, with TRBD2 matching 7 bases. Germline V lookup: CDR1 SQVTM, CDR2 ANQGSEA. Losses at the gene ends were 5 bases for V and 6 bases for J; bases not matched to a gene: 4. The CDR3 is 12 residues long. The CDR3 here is CSVHPGGNEQFF. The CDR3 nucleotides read TGCAGCGTTCACCCGGGGGGCAATGAGCAGTTCTTC.

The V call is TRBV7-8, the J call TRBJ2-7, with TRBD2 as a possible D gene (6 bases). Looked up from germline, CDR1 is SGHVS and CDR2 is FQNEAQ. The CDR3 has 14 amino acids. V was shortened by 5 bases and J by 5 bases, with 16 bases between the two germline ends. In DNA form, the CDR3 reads TGTGCCAGCAGCCCGGGAGCCTTTAGGGACGAGCAGTACTTC. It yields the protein CASSPGAFRDEQYF. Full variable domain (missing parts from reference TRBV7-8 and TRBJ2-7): GAGVSQSPRYKVAKRGQDVALRCDPISGHVSLFWYQQALGQGPEFLTYFQNEAQLDKSGLPSDRFFAERPEGSVSTLKIQRTQQEDSAVYLCASSPGAFRDEQYFGPGTRLTVT.

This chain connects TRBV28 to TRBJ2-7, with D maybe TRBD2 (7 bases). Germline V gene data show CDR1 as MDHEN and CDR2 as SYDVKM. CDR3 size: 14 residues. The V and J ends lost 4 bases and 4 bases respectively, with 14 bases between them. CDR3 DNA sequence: TGTGCCAGCAGTTACGGGGGGCTTGATTACGAGCAGTACTTC. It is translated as CASSYGGLDYEQYF.

The CDR3, as DNA: TGTGCCAGTAGTATAGCCAGCGGGGGGATCTCCTACAATGAGCAGTTCTTC. This gives the protein CASSIASGGISYNEQFF. The rearrangement uses TRBV19 and TRBJ2-1, with 9 bases aligning to TRBD2. Losses at the gene ends were 1 base for V and 0 bases for J; bases not matched to a gene: 4. This CDR3 is 17 amino acids long. The germline V gene encodes CDR1 LNHDA and CDR2 SQIVND (reference sequence).

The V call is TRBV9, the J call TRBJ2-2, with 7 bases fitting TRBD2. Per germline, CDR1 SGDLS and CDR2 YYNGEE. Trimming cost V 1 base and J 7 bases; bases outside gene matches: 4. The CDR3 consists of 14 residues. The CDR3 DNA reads TGTGCCAGCAGCGTAATAGCGGGTAACGGGGAGCTGTTTTTT. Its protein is CASSVIAGNGELFF.

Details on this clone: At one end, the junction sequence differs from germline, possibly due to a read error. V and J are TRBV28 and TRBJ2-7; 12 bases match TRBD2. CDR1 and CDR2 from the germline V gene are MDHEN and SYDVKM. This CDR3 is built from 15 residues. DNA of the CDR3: TGTGCCAGCAGTCCCGCGACTAGCGGGAGCTACGAGCAGCACTTC. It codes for CASSPATSGSYEQHF.

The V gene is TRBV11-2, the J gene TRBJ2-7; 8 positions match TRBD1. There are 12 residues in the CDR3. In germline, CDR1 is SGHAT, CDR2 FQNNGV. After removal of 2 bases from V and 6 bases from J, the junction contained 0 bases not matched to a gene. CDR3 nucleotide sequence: TGTGCCAGCAGCTTACAGGGGGCCGAGCAGTACTTC. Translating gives CASSLQGAEQYF. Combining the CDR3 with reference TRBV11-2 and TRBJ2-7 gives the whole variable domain EAGVAQSPRYKIIEKRQSVAFWCNPISGHATLYWYQQILGQGPKLLIQFQNNGVVDDSQLPKDRFSAERLKGVDSTLKIQPAKLEDSAVYLCASSLQGAEQYFGPGTRLTVT.

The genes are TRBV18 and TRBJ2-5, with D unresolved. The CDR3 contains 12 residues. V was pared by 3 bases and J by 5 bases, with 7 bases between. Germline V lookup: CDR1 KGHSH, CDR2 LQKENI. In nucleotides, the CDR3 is TGTGCCAGCTCACCCCTCTTCGAGACCCAGTACTTC. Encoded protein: CASSPLFETQYF.

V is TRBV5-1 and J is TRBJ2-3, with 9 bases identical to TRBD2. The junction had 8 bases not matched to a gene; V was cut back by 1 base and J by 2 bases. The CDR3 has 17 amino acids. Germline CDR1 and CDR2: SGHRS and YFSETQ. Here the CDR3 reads CASSLLAPSGVTDTQYF. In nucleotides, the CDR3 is TGCGCCAGCAGCTTGTTAGCCCCTAGCGGGGTCACAGATACGCAGTATTTT.